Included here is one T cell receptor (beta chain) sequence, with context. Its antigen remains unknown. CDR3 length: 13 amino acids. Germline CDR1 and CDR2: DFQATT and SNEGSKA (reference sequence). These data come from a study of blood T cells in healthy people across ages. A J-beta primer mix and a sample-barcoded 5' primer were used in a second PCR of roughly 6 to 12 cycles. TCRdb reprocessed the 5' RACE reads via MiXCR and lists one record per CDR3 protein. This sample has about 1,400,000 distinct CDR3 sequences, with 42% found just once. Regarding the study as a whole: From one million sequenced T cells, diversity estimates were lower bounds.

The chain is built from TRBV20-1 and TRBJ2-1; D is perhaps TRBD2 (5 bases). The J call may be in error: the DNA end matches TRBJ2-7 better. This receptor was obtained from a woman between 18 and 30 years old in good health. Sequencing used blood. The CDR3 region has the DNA TGCAGTGGAGGTGGGAGCTCCTACAATGAGCAGTACTTC. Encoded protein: CSGGGSSYNEQYF.